What follows are 22 T cell receptor beta chains derived from one specimen sequenced in a study of shared clonotypes between healthy human individuals. Assay: immunoSEQ multiplex PCR; the TCRdb copy retains only in-frame clones and omits some. The table has 650,000 to 700,000 clones, around 90% seen once. The sequencing input was memory CD8+ T cells from PBMCs. Subset meaning: CD45RO+ cells pooled with CCR7-negative TemRA cells. The receptor source for this set is a man younger than 35 in good health. Some clones in this sample may be carry-over from other donors' samples.

The rearrangement joins TRBV4-2 to TRBJ2-5; maybe TRBD2 (6 bases). This CDR3 has 15 residues. Germline lookup yields CDR1 LGHNA and CDR2 YNFKEQ. Deletions cut 4 bases from V and 3 bases from J, with 15 bases between. CDR3: CASSPGAGTEETQYF. The CDR3 nucleotides are TGTGCCAGCAGCCCCGGCGCGGGGACCGAAGAGACCCAGTACTTC.

This clone was counted a single time. The V gene is TRBV6-5, the J gene TRBJ1-2, with 7 bases identical to TRBD1. The CDR3 spans 14 residues. J lost 7 bases, V lost 6 bases, and 11 bases had no gene match. CDR1 and CDR2 from the germline V gene are MNHEY and SVGAGI. The CDR3: CASRPEDRVAGYTF. CDR3 bases: TGTGCCAGCAGACCCGAAGACAGGGTGGCTGGCTACACCTTC.

This sequence joins TRBV4-1 and TRBJ2-1; 12 bases are a match to TRBD2. The CDR3 is 17 amino acids. Germline V gene sequence: CDR1 MGHRA, CDR2 YSYEKL. Losses at the gene ends were 0 bases for V and 9 bases for J; bases not matched to a gene: 9. CDR3 coding DNA: TGCGCCAGCAGCCAAGATATCCGACTAGCGGGAGAGGGTGAGCAGTTCTTC. Its protein product is CASSQDIRLAGEGEQFF.

The CDR3 reads CASSLLAGVVYNEQFF. CDR3 in DNA: TGTGCCAGCAGCTTACTCGCGGGAGTTGTCTACAATGAGCAGTTCTTC. The chain joins TRBV7-3 to TRBJ2-1; 7 bases are a match to TRBD2. From germline, CDR1 is SGHTA and CDR2 FQGTGA. V dropped 2 bases and J dropped 3; count of bases not matched to a gene: 7. The CDR3 is made up of 16 amino acids.

This clone came up a few times. The chain recombines TRBV7-2 with TRBJ1-2, with D tentatively TRBD1 (5 bases). The CDR3 is 15 residues long. With 0 bases removed from V and 4 bases from J, the gap between germline ends came to 12 bases. The germline CDR1 and CDR2 sequences are SGHTA and FQGNSA. The CDR3 nucleotides read TGTGCCAGCAGCTTAGCCGGGGCAGAGGGCTATGGCTACACCTTC. The encoded protein is CASSLAGAEGYGYTF.

This sequence joins TRBV6-1 and TRBJ2-7; 9 nucleotides agree with TRBD2. J gave up 3 bases and V 4 bases, and 7 bases lay outside the gene matches. The CDR3 is made up of 15 amino acids. Germline CDR1 is MNHNS and CDR2 is SASEGT. The CDR3 DNA reads TGTGCCAGCAGTGGAGGGACTAGCAGCCTCTACGAGCAGTACTTC. Encoded protein: CASSGGTSSLYEQYF.

The chain links TRBV2 to TRBJ1-5; 10 nucleotides align to TRBD1. V was pared by 6 bases and J by 7 bases, with 3 bases of the junction left unmatched. CDR1 SNHLY and CDR2 FYNNEI come from the germline V gene. The CDR3 contains 13 residues. CDR3 bases: TGTGCCAGCAGAGGGACAGGGGCCCAGCCCCAGCATTTT. This codes for CASRGTGAQPQHF.

This chain joins TRBV7-9 and TRBJ2-1; perhaps TRBD2 as D (5 bases). The CDR3 runs 12 residues. V lost 2 bases, J lost 9 bases, and 8 bases lay in between. Germline V gives CDR1 SEHNR, CDR2 FQNEAQ (reference sequence). The CDR3 is CASSLIEGEQFF. The CDR3 bases are TGTGCCAGCAGCTTAATCGAGGGTGAGCAGTTCTTC.

In the case of this clone: Additional DNA sequences in this sample encode the identical CDR3. The V and J genes are TRBV6-6 and TRBJ1-2; D is undetermined. From germline, CDR1 is MNHNY and CDR2 SVGAGI (reference sequence). Trimming pared 6 bases from V and 7 bases from J, leaving 18 bases between. This CDR3 is built from 14 residues. The CDR3 nucleotides read TGTGCCAGCAGCCCCCTTTCAGCAGAGTTTGGCTACACCTTC. Translating it yields CASSPLSAEFGYTF.

For this clone: Other DNA sequences in the same sample also yield this CDR3. The genes are TRBV11-2 and TRBJ2-7; D is uncertain. Per the germline V gene, CDR1 is SGHAT and CDR2 is FQNNGV. Between the trimmed V and J ends, which lost 3 bases and 3 bases, there was a span of 9 bases. The CDR3 consists of 13 residues. The CDR3 loop reads CASSFAPSYEQYF. Here the CDR3 DNA reads TGTGCCAGCAGCTTTGCGCCTAGCTACGAGCAGTACTTC.

V usage is TRBV7-5 and J usage is TRBJ2-6; TRBD2 reflects the table's D call only, with no check against the DNA. TRBV7-5 is designated a pseudogene. The length of the CDR3 is 16 residues. The CDR3 reads CVRSLSYRAGANVLTF. The CDR3 DNA sequence: TGTGTCAGAAGCTTATCGTATCGGGCTGGGGCCAACGTCCTGACTTTC.

Comment on this clone: Other DNA sequences of this sample code for an identical CDR3. The genes are TRBV6-1 and TRBJ2-2; D remains ambiguous. V was trimmed by 0 bases and J by 5 bases, leaving 4 bases between them. The CDR3 consists of 13 residues. Germline V gene lookup returns CDR1 MNHNS and CDR2 SASEGT. CDR3 amino acids: CASSEAGTGELFF. Here the CDR3 DNA reads TGTGCCAGCAGTGAAGCAGGGACCGGGGAGCTGTTTTTT.

The sample holds one count of this clone. The chain couples TRBV7-7 to TRBJ2-3, with D unresolved. V shed 3 bases and J shed 6 bases, with 10 bases lying between them. CDR1 and CDR2 (germline): SSHAT, FNYEAQ (reference sequence). The CDR3 has 13 amino acids. The CDR3 sequence is CASSFLGSDTQYF. The CDR3, as DNA: TGTGCCAGCAGCTTCCTAGGTTCGGATACGCAGTATTTT.

V usage is TRBV9 and J usage is TRBJ2-7, with 12 positions matching TRBD2. This CDR3 has 14 amino acids. The germline gives CDR1 SGDLS, CDR2 YYNGEE. The junction had 3 bases not matched to a gene; V was cut back by 4 bases and J by 4 bases. The CDR3 coding sequence is TGTGCCAGCAGCAGGACTAGCGGGACTTACGAGCAGTACTTC. This translates into CASSRTSGTYEQYF.

The gene calls are TRBV7-9 and TRBJ2-7, with unresolved D. The CDR3 is 13 residues long. Germline values: CDR1 SEHNR, CDR2 FQNEAQ (reference sequence). Trimming shortened V by 3 bases and J by 3 bases, and 9 bases separated the two germline ends. This CDR3 is CASSLGSVYEQYF. In nucleotides, the CDR3 is TGTGCCAGCAGCTTGGGCAGTGTCTACGAGCAGTACTTC.

V usage is TRBV7-9 and J usage is TRBJ2-1; unclear D gene. The V and J ends lost 1 base and 9 bases respectively, with 7 bases between them. There are 12 residues in the CDR3. Per the germline V gene, CDR1 is SEHNR and CDR2 is FQNEAQ (reference sequence). The CDR3 is CASSLGLAEQFF. As DNA, the CDR3 is TGTGCCAGCAGCTTAGGTCTGGCTGAGCAGTTCTTC.

The V call is TRBV10-1, the J call TRBJ1-5; D might be TRBD1 (6 bases). CDR1 and CDR2 (germline): WNHNN, SYGVQD (reference sequence). V was trimmed by 3 bases and J by 4 bases, leaving 16 bases between them. The CDR3 extends over 16 amino acids. The CDR3 spells CASSEKPRQANQPQHF. The CDR3 nucleotides are TGCGCCAGCAGTGAAAAACCACGACAGGCAAATCAGCCCCAGCATTTT.

This chain uses TRBV2 with TRBJ2-5; 8 bases align to TRBD2. The germline gives CDR1 SNHLY, CDR2 FYNNEI. The CDR3 is 16 amino acids. J lost 4 bases, V lost 4 bases, and 11 bases had no gene match. CDR3 DNA: TGTGCCAGCAGTGGGGGGCATAGCGGGATCCCAGAGACCCAGTACTTC. This encodes CASSGGHSGIPETQYF. The full variable domain, completed using reference TRBV2 and TRBJ2-5, is EPEVTQTPSHQVTQMGQEVILRCVPISNHLYFYWYRQILGQKVEFLVSFYNNEISEKSEIFDDQFSVERPDGSNFTLKIRSTKLEDSAMYFCASSGGHSGIPETQYFGPGTRLLVL.

The rearrangement links TRBV5-5 to TRBJ1-2; D unclear. The CDR3 has 15 residues. The V end was cut by 0 bases, the J end by 6 bases, with 15 bases between. The germline V gene has CDR1 SGHKS and CDR2 YYEKEE (reference sequence). CDR3 loop: CASSLVPGGAHGYTF. CDR3 coding DNA: TGTGCCAGCAGCTTGGTGCCAGGCGGCGCGCATGGCTACACCTTC.

The chain links TRBV4-1 to TRBJ1-2, with TRBD1 identical over 7 bases. The CDR3 loop spans 14 amino acids. Germline-derived CDR1 and CDR2 are MGHRA and YSYEKL. Germline trimming cut 1 base from V and 7 bases from J; bases unmatched to any gene: 6. For the CDR3, the DNA is TGCGCCAGCAGCCAAGGTTCAGGGGGATTTGGCTACACCTTC. This gives the protein CASSQGSGGFGYTF.

The rearrangement joins TRBV4-1 to TRBJ2-5; D is unclear. The germline gives CDR1 MGHRA, CDR2 YSYEKL. The CDR3 has 15 amino acids. V lost 3 bases, J lost 5 bases, and 16 bases lay in between. CDR3 loop: CASSQTGLTGETQYF. The CDR3 coding sequence is TGCGCCAGCAGCCAGACCGGGCTTACCGGGGAGACCCAGTACTTC.

This rearrangement joins TRBV4-1 to TRBJ2-7; D is unclear. Germline CDR1 reads MGHRA; CDR2 reads YSYEKL. This CDR3 has 13 amino acids. V lost 5 bases and J 0 bases, leaving 8 bases between the germline ends. CDR3 amino acids: CASSVHSSYEQYF. The CDR3, as DNA: TGCGCCAGCAGCGTACATAGCTCCTACGAGCAGTACTTC.